A selection of T cell receptor beta chains follows, all from one sample in a study of cytomegalovirus exposure and HLA in healthy donors. Using immunoSEQ multiplex PCR, the repertoire was profiled, and TCRdb retains in-frame clones only, with some absent. The sample carries 110,000 to 150,000 clones, 55% to 85% recorded once. Sequences were obtained from PBMCs. Every receptor here comes from a man aged 40-49 years in good health and CMV-seronegative. Both conserved end residues are part of each CDR3. The D gene is left open where the match is weak. Size is omitted from some rows. Given values are once, few, many or a class for expanded clones.

.	TRBD2	TRBV6-5	TRBJ2-7	CASSYSTGGPLEQYF	TGTGCCAGCAGTTACTCAACGGGAGGACCCCTGGAGCAGTACTTC
.	.	TRBV6-5	TRBJ2-1	CATRGVSYNEQFF	TGTGCCACCAGAGGAGTATCCTACAATGAGCAGTTCTTC
once	.	TRBV7-2	TRBJ2-2	CASSFGLVTGELFF	TGTGCCAGCAGCTTCGGGTTAGTCACCGGGGAGCTGTTTTTT
once	TRBD1	TRBV28	TRBJ2-1	CASRRDRVARPYNEQFF	TGTGCCAGCAGAAGGGACAGGGTGGCGAGACCCTACAATGAGCAGTTCTTC
.	.	TRBV19	TRBJ2-7	CASSIIGDWGHEQYF	TGTGCCAGTAGTATAATTGGAGATTGGGGCCACGAGCAGTACTTC
.	.	TRBV27	TRBJ1-5	CASSLYGSNQPQHF	TGTGCCAGCAGTTTATACGGGTCCAATCAGCCCCAGCATTTT
.	.	TRBV25-1	TRBJ1-5	CASSIALNQPQNF	TGTGCCAGCAGTATAGCCTTGAATCAGCCCCAGAATTTT
few	.	TRBV10-3	TRBJ2-3	CAISDPLAPGEAQYF	TGTGCCATCAGTGACCCCCTAGCCCCCGGAGAGGCGCAGTATTTT
.	.	TRBV30	TRBJ1-5	CAWSEAGITDF	TGTGCCTGGAGTGAGGCGGGCATCACGGATTTT
.	.	TRBV7-2	TRBJ1-5	CASSLGSQPQHF	TGTGCCAGCAGCTTAGGCAGTCAGCCCCAGCATTTT
.	.	TRBV6-4	TRBJ1-4	CASRGGGSEKLFF	TGTGCCAGCAGAGGTGGCGGGAGTGAAAAACTGTTTTTT
.	TRBD1	TRBV5-1	TRBJ2-3	CASSLEGASTDTQYF	TGCGCCAGCAGCTTGGAGGGGGCTAGCACAGATACGCAGTATTTT
.	TRBD1	TRBV30	TRBJ1-5	CAWTWGQGIGQPQHF	TGTGCCTGGACCTGGGGACAGGGTATCGGTCAGCCCCAGCATTTT
once	TRBD1	TRBV28	TRBJ1-2	CASSSPSHGTAHGYTF	TGTGCCAGCAGTTCCCCGTCCCACGGGACAGCTCACGGCTACACCTTC
.	TRBD1	TRBV28	TRBJ1-2	CASRLGTGRRYGYPF	TGTGCCAGCAGACTCGGGACAGGGAGGCGTTACGGCTACCCCTTC
.	.	TRBV7-9	TRBJ1-1	CASSSQGPTEAFF	TGTGCCAGCAGCTCCCAGGGTCCCACTGAAGCTTTCTTT
.	TRBD1	TRBV7-2	TRBJ2-7	CASSRRQGSYEQYF	TGTGCCAGCAGCCGCCGACAGGGGTCCTACGAGCAGTACTTC
.	TRBD1	TRBV18	TRBJ2-7	CASSLGQSGSYEQYF	TGTGCCAGCTCACTGGGACAGAGCGGCTCCTACGAGCAGTACTTC
.	.	TRBV6-5	TRBJ2-7	CASSYGRISYEQYF	TGTGCCAGCAGTTACGGCAGGATTTCCTACGAGCAGTACTTC
.	TRBD1	TRBV30	TRBJ1-5	CAWRQGADQPQHF	TGTGCCTGGAGACAGGGGGCGGATCAGCCCCAGCATTTT
few	.	TRBV16	TRBJ1-2	CASSQGFTAGYGYTF	TGTGCCAGCAGCCAAGGCTTCACAGCCGGCTATGGCTACACCTTC
.	.	TRBV5-1	TRBJ1-2	CASSLDGTRVYGYTF	TGCGCCAGCAGCTTGGATGGCACGAGGGTCTATGGCTACACCTTC
.	.	TRBV7-2	TRBJ2-3	CASSLALRGISTDTQYF	TGTGCCAGCAGCTTAGCGCTAAGGGGGATCAGCACAGATACGCAGTATTTT
.	TRBD1	TRBV6-1	TRBJ1-5	CASRPFEGASQPQHF	TGTGCCAGCAGGCCCTTCGAGGGGGCTAGCCAGCCCCAGCATTTT
once	.	TRBV6-7	TRBJ2-7	CASSTWGHAYEQYF	TGTGCCAGCAGTACCTGGGGCCATGCCTACGAGCAGTACTTC
once	TRBD2	TRBV10-3	TRBJ2-7	CAISEAPPTSGGPGEQYF	TGTGCCATCAGTGAGGCGCCCCCGACTAGCGGGGGACCCGGGGAGCAGTACTTC
.	.	TRBV7-9	TRBJ2-7	CSSSFHSYEQYF	TGTTCCAGCAGCTTCCACTCCTACGAGCAGTACTTC
.	.	TRBV25-1	TRBJ2-4	CASSEDETVQAKNIQYF	TGTGCCAGCAGTGAAGATGAAACGGTCCAAGCCAAAAACATTCAGTACTTC
few	.	TRBV7-8	TRBJ1-1	CASSPTNAGIKNTEAFF	TGTGCCAGCAGCCCAACGAATGCAGGCATAAAGAACACTGAAGCTTTCTTT
.	.	TRBV6-5	TRBJ1-5	CASRGRDQPQHF	TGTGCCAGCAGGGGGCGAGACCAGCCCCAGCATTTT
.	TRBD1	TRBV5-1	TRBJ2-1	CASSSAGTASYNEQFF	TGCGCCAGCAGCTCGGCTGGGACAGCGTCCTACAATGAGCAGTTCTTC
few	.	TRBV4-1	TRBJ1-5	CASSHLQGVRQPQHF	TGCGCCAGCAGCCATCTACAGGGAGTACGTCAGCCCCAGCATTTT
once	TRBD2	TRBV6-1	TRBJ2-3	CASSEYLPGGLADTQYF	TGTGCCAGCAGTGAATATCTTCCGGGAGGATTGGCAGATACGCAGTATTTT
.	.	TRBV5-8	TRBJ1-2	CASSFGDYGYTF	TGTGCCAGCAGCTTCGGGGACTATGGCTACACCTTC
.	TRBD2	TRBV5-4	TRBJ2-3	CASSLDPGLATDTQYF	TGTGCCAGCAGCTTGGACCCGGGACTAGCAACAGATACGCAGTATTTT
.	.	TRBV12-5	TRBJ2-5	CASGLGGGVFRETQYF	TGTGCTAGTGGTCTTGGGGGAGGAGTATTTAGGGAGACCCAGTACTTC
.	TRBD2	TRBV28	TRBJ2-1	CASRETSGRGVYNEQFF	TGTGCCAGCCGAGAGACTAGCGGGAGGGGGGTATACAATGAGCAGTTCTTC
.	TRBD1	TRBV11-3	TRBJ1-3	CASSLARGRGNTIYF	TGTGCCAGCAGCTTAGCAAGGGGGCGCGGAAACACCATATATTTT
.	.	TRBV6-1	TRBJ1-1	CASSAGVLTEAFF	TGTGCCAGCAGTGCGGGGGTTTTGACTGAAGCTTTCTTT
.	TRBD1	TRBV7-9	TRBJ2-1	CASSLGGGGQGQQFF	TGTGCCAGCAGCTTAGGAGGGGGGGGACAGGGGCAGCAGTTCTTC
.	TRBD2	TRBV5-6	TRBJ2-3	CASSYRLAGDTDTQYF	TGTGCCAGCAGCTATAGACTAGCGGGGGACACAGATACGCAGTATTTT
.	TRBD1	TRBV25-1	TRBJ2-7	CASSVGVRDRDYEQYF	TGTGCCAGCAGTGTAGGGGTAAGGGACAGAGACTACGAGCAGTACTTC
.	.	TRBV5-6	TRBJ1-2	CASSLAGNYGYTF	TGTGCCAGCAGCTTGGCAGGTAACTATGGCTACACCTTC
few	.	TRBV30	TRBJ1-4	CAWSVRAGDEKLFF	TGTGCCTGGAGTGTGAGGGCAGGGGATGAAAAACTGTTTTTT
few	TRBD1	TRBV28	TRBJ1-4	CASLSAPGQRNEKLFF	TGTGCCAGCCTCTCAGCCCCGGGACAGCGTAATGAAAAACTGTTTTTT
.	.	TRBV9	TRBJ2-7	CASSGTGHQSYEQYF	TGTGCCAGCAGCGGAACGGGACACCAATCCTACGAGCAGTACTTC
few	TRBD2	TRBV10-3	TRBJ2-3	CAISESGRGDTDTQYF	TGTGCCATCAGTGAGTCCGGGAGGGGAGACACAGATACGCAGTATTTT
.	.	TRBV5-1	TRBJ2-3	CASSDQGTDTQYF	TGCGCCAGCAGCGATCAGGGAACAGATACGCAGTATTTT
once	TRBD2	TRBV10-3	TRBJ2-4	CAISEFSSGVKNIQYF	TGTGCCATCAGTGAGTTCAGTAGCGGGGTCAAAAACATTCAGTACTTC
.	TRBD1	TRBV30	TRBJ1-5	CAWGQGEQPQHF	TGTGCCTGGGGACAGGGAGAACAGCCCCAGCATTTT
.	TRBD1	TRBV5-1	TRBJ2-1	CASSLVPRQGWSYNEQFF	TGCGCCAGCAGCTTGGTCCCTCGACAGGGGTGGTCCTACAATGAGCAGTTCTTC
.	TRBD1	TRBV19	TRBJ1-1	CASRDGTGDTEAFF	TGTGCCAGTAGGGACGGGACAGGGGATACTGAAGCTTTCTTT
.	TRBD1	TRBV25-1	TRBJ1-1	CASSATGQGARNTEAFF	TGTGCCAGCAGTGCAACCGGACAGGGGGCCCGGAACACTGAAGCTTTCTTT
.	.	TRBV6-5	TRBJ1-1	CASSWVGGGMNTEAFF	TGTGCCAGCAGTTGGGTAGGCGGGGGGATGAACACTGAAGCTTTCTTT
few	.	TRBV6-5	TRBJ2-1	CASSFRRNSYNEQFF	TGTGCCAGCAGTTTCCGCAGAAACTCCTACAATGAGCAGTTCTTC
.	TRBD2	TRBV27	TRBJ2-2	CASSLSASGRGAGELFF	TGTGCCAGCAGTTTATCGGCTAGCGGGAGGGGGGCCGGGGAGCTGTTTTTT
.	.	TRBV27	TRBJ2-3	CASTQRRDTDTQYF	TGTGCCAGCACCCAACGCAGGGACACAGATACGCAGTATTTT
.	.	TRBV5-1	TRBJ2-1	CASFPSGKEFF	TGCGCCAGCTTCCCATCAGGGAAGGAGTTCTTC